The rows below give T cell receptor beta chains drawn from one sample of a study of blood T cells in healthy people across ages. TCRdb itself ran the 5' RACE reads through MiXCR, one entry per CDR3 protein. The sample contains 450,000 to 700,000 distinct CDR3 sequences, approximately 27% of which appear only once. Sequencing was done on a sample of blood. These TCRs come from an older woman in good health. CDR3s include the opening cysteine and the closing phenylalanine or tryptophan. The order of the fields is clone size, J gene, V gene, CDR3 protein. A row's size may be missing; if present it is once, few, many or a size class.

size: NA; J: TRBJ1-5; V: TRBV7-2; CDR3: CASSLSKGQPQHF
size: few; J: TRBJ2-7; V: TRBV20-1; CDR3: CSAREGQAYYEQYF
size: NA; J: NA; V: TRBV6-2/TRBV6-3; CDR3: CASSYPRTLYEQYF
size: NA; J: TRBJ2-2; V: TRBV7-2; CDR3: CASSPDRVGTGELFF
size: NA; J: TRBJ1-3; V: TRBV5-5; CDR3: CASSNAGATRNTICF
size: NA; J: TRBJ2-7; V: TRBV4-2; CDR3: CASSQVIGSGGYEQYF
size: few; J: TRBJ2-3; V: TRBV7-8; CDR3: CASSSGAGTRDTQYF
size: NA; J: TRBJ2-1; V: TRBV10-3; CDR3: CAISISWQEVDEQFF
size: many; J: TRBJ1-4; V: TRBV9; CDR3: CASSLQGTTNEKLFF
size: NA; J: TRBJ2-5; V: TRBV29-1; CDR3: CSVGGRQEAQYF
size: few; J: TRBJ1-5; V: TRBV20-1; CDR3: CSARNLQGASNQPQHF
size: NA; J: TRBJ1-6; V: TRBV6-2/TRBV6-3; CDR3: CASSYSTGWGATPLHF
size: once; J: TRBJ1-3; V: TRBV5-6; CDR3: CASSGTGTVYSGNTIYF
size: few; J: TRBJ1-1; V: TRBV7-3; CDR3: CAHGTGERGTEAFF
size: few; J: TRBJ2-5; V: TRBV18; CDR3: CASSPRQIPDRDGETQYF
size: few; J: TRBJ2-6; V: TRBV5-1; CDR3: CASSLGSHSGANVLTF
size: few; J: TRBJ2-3; V: TRBV12-3/TRBV12-4; CDR3: CASTIGHSGDTQYF
size: few; J: TRBJ1-2; V: TRBV6-5; CDR3: CAGRVGVDGYTF
size: NA; J: TRBJ2-2; V: TRBV20-1; CDR3: CSARSHGSTTGELFF
size: few; J: TRBJ2-3; V: TRBV20-1; CDR3: CSAETHHSGGGDTQYF
size: NA; J: TRBJ1-1; V: TRBV29-1; CDR3: CSVEEGDSLNTEAFF
size: many; J: TRBJ2-3; V: TRBV29-1; CDR3: CSVARGSTDTQYF
size: NA; J: TRBJ2-5; V: TRBV7-2; CDR3: CASTTQGGKTQYF
size: NA; J: TRBJ2-5; V: TRBV12-3/TRBV12-4; CDR3: CASTLAVSQETQYF
size: NA; J: TRBJ2-3; V: TRBV4-3; CDR3: CASSHPGRGQGDTQYF
size: few; J: TRBJ2-1; V: TRBV7-2; CDR3: CASSFGLVYNEQFF
size: NA; J: TRBJ2-3; V: TRBV20-1; CDR3: CSARAAQRGTQYF
size: NA; J: TRBJ2-5; V: TRBV20-1; CDR3: CSAPGLLETQYF
size: few; J: TRBJ2-2; V: TRBV3-1; CDR3: CASSQSGNTGELFF
size: few; J: TRBJ1-5; V: TRBV20-1; CDR3: CSARLGSDQPQHF
size: few; J: TRBJ2-6; V: TRBV6-5; CDR3: CASSYSWGNSGANVLTF
size: few; J: TRBJ1-2; V: TRBV4-2; CDR3: CASSQDRYGYTF
size: few; J: TRBJ2-6; V: TRBV7-2; CDR3: CASSPYQSGANVLTF
size: NA; J: TRBJ2-7; V: TRBV6-2/TRBV6-3; CDR3: CASWGSWDTYEQYF
size: NA; J: TRBJ1-2; V: TRBV10-3; CDR3: CAISEKTTGVGSYTF
size: few; J: TRBJ2-5; V: TRBV20-1; CDR3: CSARDSGGGETQYF
size: few; J: TRBJ1-3; V: TRBV4-3; CDR3: CASSPGQSNSGNTIYF
size: few; J: TRBJ2-3; V: TRBV4-2; CDR3: CASSQGELARRLDTQYF
size: few; J: TRBJ1-2; V: TRBV7-9; CDR3: CASSLAGTGGQDGYTF
size: NA; J: TRBJ1-4; V: TRBV29-1; CDR3: CSVIGMNEKLFF
size: few; J: TRBJ2-7; V: TRBV5-5; CDR3: CASSLGDRWYEQYF
size: NA; J: TRBJ2-1; V: TRBV7-2; CDR3: CASSFRLAGNNEQFF
size: few; J: TRBJ1-2; V: TRBV6-2/TRBV6-3; CDR3: CASRQQGMEGYTF
size: NA; J: TRBJ2-3; V: TRBV11-3; CDR3: CASQGVRDTQYF
size: NA; J: TRBJ2-2; V: TRBV4-1; CDR3: CASSQGASGNTGELFF
size: NA; J: TRBJ2-5; V: TRBV7-6; CDR3: CASRSKETQYF
size: few; J: TRBJ1-4; V: TRBV9; CDR3: CASSQGRGGNEKLFF
size: many; J: TRBJ2-3; V: TRBV20-1; CDR3: CSARVGGISTDTQYF
size: NA; J: TRBJ1-1; V: TRBV4-1; CDR3: CASSPRQGPNTEAFF
size: NA; J: TRBJ2-7; V: TRBV5-6; CDR3: CASRFLRLGATYEQYF
size: few; J: TRBJ2-7; V: TRBV7-2; CDR3: CASLNHEQYF
size: few; J: TRBJ2-1; V: TRBV7-3; CDR3: CASSFSGGAAYNEQFF
size: few; J: TRBJ1-2; V: TRBV5-1; CDR3: CASSLGTRVGYTF
size: NA; J: TRBJ1-1; V: TRBV5-1; CDR3: CASSLGWGSEAFF
size: NA; J: TRBJ1-1; V: TRBV6-1; CDR3: CASSERGHTEAFF
size: NA; J: TRBJ2-7; V: TRBV6-5; CDR3: CASSYSGIYEQYF
size: many; J: TRBJ1-4; V: TRBV7-9; CDR3: CASSLGTENEKLFF
size: NA; J: TRBJ2-3; V: TRBV11-2; CDR3: CASSGPPDTQYF
size: NA; J: TRBJ2-1; V: TRBV27; CDR3: CASSLATWANEQFF
size: NA; J: TRBJ2-7; V: TRBV20-1; CDR3: CSARLQAYEQYF